This entry describes one TCR beta chain. No antigen is known for it. The source of the sample is a study of shared clonotypes between healthy human individuals. Deep was the level used in running the assay. Measured with immunoSEQ multiplex PCR; TCRdb has only the in-frame clones, and not every one. The data contain roughly 2,000,000 clones, approximately 92% of them singletons. Study-wide points: The study found about 5% of naive CD4 clonotypes shared across a few donors.

Naive CD8 cells lacked CD45RO and underwent positive selection for CCR7, leaving out terminally differentiated effector memory CD45RA+ cells. Looked up from germline, CDR1 is MNHNS and CDR2 is SASEGT. V lost 1 base, J lost 0 bases, and 19 bases lay in between. The CDR3 is 19 amino acids. Material: naive CD8+ T cells from PBMCs. This TCR derives from a man aged 18 to 29 in good health. Some clones in this sample may be carry-over from other donors' samples. The chain links TRBV6-1 to TRBJ1-3; D may be TRBD1 (5 bases). CDR3 region: CASSEVRDGDWGSGNTIYF. The DNA for the CDR3 is TGTGCCAGCAGTGAAGTGAGGGACGGGGATTGGGGCTCTGGAAACACCATATATTTT.